The rows below give T cell receptor beta chains drawn from one sample of a study of T cells expressing NK-cell markers. From its re-call of the 5' RACE reads, TCRdb lists each CDR3 protein once, without DNA. The sample's table shows hundreds of thousands of distinct CDR3 sequences. The sequencing input was blood T cells: a sorted CD56 or NKG2C T cell subset, CD4+ or CD8+ T cells, or bulk PBMC T cells (not recorded which). The receptors were sampled from a woman aged 18 to 75 in good health. Both conserved end residues are part of each CDR3. Fields, in order: J gene, V gene, CDR3 protein.

TRBJ2-5 TRBV10-3 CAIRSHPQGETQYF
TRBJ2-7 TRBV29-1 CSGGTGDEQYF
TRBJ2-4 TRBV12-3/TRBV12-4 CASTRTSGQQNIQYF
TRBJ1-5 TRBV27 CASQKGQPQHF
TRBJ2-7 TRBV27 CASSLGTGPTYEQYF
TRBJ2-3 TRBV4-2 CASSQDGSTSTDTQYF
TRBJ1-1 TRBV12-3/TRBV12-4 CASSFFLGTEAFF
TRBJ2-1 TRBV7-9 CASSLAQPAGGNEQFF
TRBJ2-1 TRBV18 CASSPRPMRDWVGEQFF
TRBJ2-7 TRBV27 CASRDPAYEQYF
TRBJ2-7 TRBV10-3 CAISTGLAGRYEQYF
TRBJ2-1 TRBV7-3 CASSTRLAGYNEQFF
TRBJ1-5 TRBV5-8 CASSLGQIYSNQPQHF
TRBJ2-1 TRBV5-1 CASSDGQDNEQFF
TRBJ2-7 TRBV20-1 CSARREIGYEQYF
TRBJ1-1 TRBV9 CASSRRTPGQGLNTEAFF
TRBJ1-5 TRBV20-1 CSANSGNQPQHF
TRBJ1-6 TRBV20-1 CSARDPGVWGSPLHF
TRBJ2-1 TRBV5-1 CASSSGPKQNYNEQFF
TRBJ2-3 TRBV7-2 CASRTGWQSSTDTQYF
TRBJ2-3 TRBV20-1 CSATGLALSVADTQYF
TRBJ2-1 TRBV7-2 CASSPRTGRAEQFF
TRBJ2-2 TRBV12-3/TRBV12-4 CASSHGSMGGELFF
TRBJ2-3 TRBV6-5 CASSRQGTQYF
TRBJ1-2 TRBV20-1 CSAVGQTYGYTF
TRBJ1-2 TRBV10-1 CASGTGDYGYTF
TRBJ2-6 TRBV5-1 CASSLTGAGANVLTF
TRBJ2-3 TRBV20-1 CSARDGASRTDTQYF
TRBJ2-2 TRBV24-1 CATSDQQGRMAGELFF
TRBJ2-1 TRBV5-5 CASSTVTSGGANEQFF
TRBJ1-3 TRBV12-3/TRBV12-4 CASSLLRSSGNTIYF
TRBJ1-4 TRBV10-3 CAINREPNEKLFF
TRBJ1-1 TRBV5-1 CASSHGTGQNTEAFF
TRBJ1-2 TRBV20-1 CSAAGLGGAYGYTF
TRBJ1-1 TRBV6-2/TRBV6-3 CASKLGSRQGKFMNTEAFF
TRBJ2-1 TRBV7-2 CASSLGGEPYNEQFF
TRBJ1-5 TRBV19 CASSMDGNQPQHF
TRBJ1-1 TRBV12-3/TRBV12-4 CASTLRQISAFF
TRBJ2-1 TRBV20-1 CSASGGSGGKDEQFF
TRBJ2-1 TRBV20-1 CSAAGTNEGYNEQFF
TRBJ2-6 TRBV24-1 CATSGQGSHSGANVLTF
TRBJ1-2 TRBV11-2 CASSSLNYGYTF
TRBJ1-4 TRBV9 CASSAPLGANEKNCFF
TRBJ2-3 TRBV7-2 CASSLRGLEGTDTQYF
TRBJ2-3 TRBV5-3 CARSNRRGARDTQYF
TRBJ2-4 TRBV6-2/TRBV6-3 CASSWRELAKNIQYF
TRBJ1-2 TRBV4-3 CASSQGDISGGYTF
TRBJ2-6 TRBV5-4 CASIPRAGSGANVLTF
TRBJ2-1 TRBV5-1 CASSSDPGNEQFF
TRBJ2-5 TRBV5-1 CASSFSRETQYF
TRBJ1-4 TRBV29-1 CSVENPRGEKLFF
TRBJ2-2 TRBV12-3/TRBV12-4 CASSLQLAANTGELFF